This T cell receptor (beta chain) is drawn from a study of CD8+ T cells in alopecia areata listed by TCRdb under 2018. Background for the entire study: In both human patients and the C3H/HeJ mouse model, the study applied high-throughput TCRbeta sequencing to look at T cell clonal expansion in alopecia areata. Human TCRbeta sequencing covered scalp tissue and sorted CD4+ and CD8+ peripheral blood T cells from patchy and totalis/universalis alopecia areata patients and healthy controls. Clonality in the scalp was compared among normal scalp (n=4), patchy alopecia areata scalp (n=8), and alopecia totalis/universalis scalp (n=8). RNA came from the PAXgene miRNA kit for fixed scalp, the miRNeasy kit for PBMCs, and the RNeasy kit for mouse skin. TCRbeta CDR3 regions were amplified by immunoSEQ multiplex PCR using 35 Vbeta forward and 13 Jbeta reverse primers. Broader findings and caveats from the paper: Compared with mice, TCR sequences shared between patients were less clear, possibly partly because of HLA diversity across the patient population. Unlike mouse skin, where gammadelta T cells dominate, normal human skin contains resident alphabeta T cells that get sequenced too, which complicates analysis of the scalp TCR repertoire. Compared with normal scalp, lesional scalp had higher clonality and more expanded CD8+ clones, particularly in alopecia totalis/universalis, a pattern that suggests antigenic drive.

PBMCs were isolated by density centrifugation and stained for CD3, CD4 and CD8, after which CD4+ and CD8+ T cells were sorted on a FACSAria. Scalp biopsies and blood samples were obtained from unaffected controls. A word on this clone: No antigen is known for it. Base qualities were left out, and no much larger clone turns up one base away.

The junction carries 14 bases between V and J, which are trimmed by 5 bases and 4 bases respectively. From the germline V gene (reference sequence), CDR1 is LNHNV and CDR2 is YYDKDF. Its CDR3 holds 14 amino acids, cysteine through phenylalanine. The CDR3 DNA has 42 bases and is translated from base 1. The library came from the immunoSEQ multiplex PCR assay. RNA was extracted from all samples and reverse transcribed into cDNA, which served as template for TCR sequencing. SuperScript III was used to make first-strand cDNA, primed with a 2:1 mix of oligo-dT and random hexamers. A synthetic immune receptor repertoire was used to assess amplification bias, and residual bias was removed computationally. Regarding the original processing steps: After raw reads were preprocessed to remove errors, the CDR3 was defined following IMGT conventions as running from the conserved cysteine to phenylalanine. Clonality was computed as 1 minus the Shannon entropy, with the entropy normalized by log2 of the number of productive unique TCRs. Whether each scalp clone was CD4 or CD8 was inferred by checking scalp TCRbeta sequences against the CD4 and CD8 repertoires from sorted blood. TCRdb carries this immuneACCESS record with in-frame sequences only. Its versions omit some clonotypes, under half of them owing to an unresolved V gene in the studies checked, with the rest unexplained. That table supplies the V and J calls and clone size; D and trimming were determined from the DNA. The sample contains about 200,000 clones, 56% of them found a single time. Jointly, the top ten make up under 5% of the sample.

The material sequenced was CD8+ T cells sorted from blood. The chain employs TRBV15 and TRBJ1-2, with no confidently assigned D gene. This TCR was sampled from a human donor in good health. In nucleotides, the sequence is TGTGCCACCAGCGGCATTGGAGGGAGCTATGGCTACACCTTC. The encoded protein is CATSGIGGSYGYTF.